Below are 9 T cell receptor beta chains sequenced from a single sample in a study of Ad26.COV2.S vaccination and SARS-CoV-2 variants. The treatment: around 19 received Ad26.COV2.S at low or high dose, single or two shots; roughly 5 received placebo; per-sample allocation not given. The investigators took samples on day 63 after the first vaccine or placebo injection. Profiled with immunoSEQ multiplex PCR; TCRdb holds only in-frame clones, not every one. The sample shows around 350,000 clones, roughly 81% of them seen only once. Sequencing was performed on peripheral blood, taken in a trial of Ad26.COV2.S vaccine versus placebo. These TCRs come from a person between 18 and 65 years old who received the Ad26.COV2.S COVID-19 vaccine or a placebo.

The chain combines TRBV27 with TRBJ2-1, with 10 bases that match TRBD2. The CDR3 length is 14 residues. Germline-derived CDR1 and CDR2 are MNHEY and SMNVEV (reference sequence). V was pared by 3 bases and J by 7 bases, with 3 bases of the junction left unmatched. For the CDR3, the DNA is TGTGCCAGCAGTTTCGGTAGCGGGAGGAATGAGCAGTTCTTC. Translation gives CASSFGSGRNEQFF.

V and J are TRBV5-1 and TRBJ2-7; 9 bases line up with TRBD1. Germline V gene sequence: CDR1 SGHRS, CDR2 YFSETQ. The CDR3 runs 14 residues. With V trimmed by 4 bases and J by 2 bases, 4 bases remained unmatched. For the CDR3, the DNA is TGCGCCAGCAGCCTCCGACAGGGGGCCTACGAGCAGTACTTC. Translated: CASSLRQGAYEQYF.

The chain is built from TRBV6-4 and TRBJ2-1; D gene uncertain. The CDR3 covers 13 residues. Germline-derived CDR1 and CDR2 are MRHNA and SNTAGT. Trimming left V 3 bases short and J 9 bases short, with 12 bases between. In nucleotides, the CDR3 is TGTGCCAGCAGTGATCTGGGTTTGAGTGAGCAGTTCTTC. Residues: CASSDLGLSEQFF.

This clone occurred once. This chain uses TRBV11-2 with TRBJ2-1; either TRBD1 or TRBD2 may supply D (5 bases each). This CDR3 contains 16 residues. The ends were cut back, 4 bases at V and 4 bases at J, with 17 bases in the middle. CDR1 and CDR2 from the germline V gene are SGHAT and FQNNGV. The CDR3 loop reads CASSSIGVAGYNEQFF. The DNA for the CDR3 is TGTGCCAGCAGCTCCATAGGGGTGGCGGGTTACAATGAGCAGTTCTTC.

The J gene is TRBJ2-1, the V gene TRBV2, with TRBD2 identical over 13 bases. Germline CDR1 reads SNHLY; CDR2 reads FYNNEI. The V gene end was trimmed by 3 bases and the J gene end by 7 bases; junction bases not matched to a gene: 3. This CDR3 has 15 residues. CDR3 nucleotides: TGTGCCAGCAGTGACACTAGCGGGAGGGCGAATGAGCAGTTCTTC. Its translation: CASSDTSGRANEQFF.

Note on this clone: This sample also contains other DNA sequences that code for the same CDR3. The chain employs TRBV5-4 and TRBJ2-7; no firm D call. The CDR3 is 11 residues long. V lost 4 bases to trimming and J lost 6 bases, with 8 bases between them. Germline V gene lookup returns CDR1 SGHNT and CDR2 YYREEE (reference sequence). CDR3 nucleotide sequence: TGTGCCAGCAGCCTGAGAGGCGAGCAGTACTTC. This gives the protein CASSLRGEQYF. Together with reference TRBV5-4 and TRBJ2-7, the CDR3 gives the full variable domain: ETGVTQSPTHLIKTRGQQVTLRCSSQSGHNTVSWYQQALGQGPQFIFQYYREEENGRGNFPPRFSGLQFPNYSSELNVNALELDDSALYLCASSLRGEQYFGPGTRLTVT.

CDR3 bases: TGTGCCAGCAGCTTCCGGGACTTCCTCTACGAGCAGTACTTC. It is translated as CASSFRDFLYEQYF. J is TRBJ2-7 and V is TRBV7-2, with D maybe TRBD2 (6 bases). V dropped 3 bases and J dropped 3 bases, with 12 bases sitting between them. Per germline, CDR1 SGHTA and CDR2 FQGNSA. The CDR3 extends over 14 amino acids.

The DNA for the CDR3 is TGTGCCAGTAGTATACGGGAGGGGTATTACAATGAGCAGTTCTTC. This translates into CASSIREGYYNEQFF. The rearrangement uses TRBV19 and TRBJ2-1; 8 nucleotides match TRBD2. Trimming took 2 bases from V and 4 from J; bases not matched to a gene: 4. The germline V gene has CDR1 LNHDA and CDR2 SQIVND (reference sequence). This CDR3 is built from 15 residues. The complete variable domain, with remaining parts taken from reference TRBV19 and TRBJ2-1, reads DGGITQSPKYLFRKEGQNVTLSCEQNLNHDAMYWYRQDPGQGLRLIYYSQIVNDFQKGDIAEGYSVSREKKESFPLTVTSAQKNPTAFYLCASSIREGYYNEQFFGPGTRLTVL.

The chain joins TRBV5-4 to TRBJ1-6, with TRBD1 as a possible D gene (5 bases). Trimming shortened V by 5 bases and J by 1 base, and 13 bases separated the two germline ends. The germline V gene has CDR1 SGHNT and CDR2 YYREEE (reference sequence). The CDR3 is 16 residues long. In nucleotides, the CDR3 is TGTGCCAGCAGTCGCAATGGGGCATCCTATAATTCACCCCTCCACTTT. This codes for CASSRNGASYNSPLHF.